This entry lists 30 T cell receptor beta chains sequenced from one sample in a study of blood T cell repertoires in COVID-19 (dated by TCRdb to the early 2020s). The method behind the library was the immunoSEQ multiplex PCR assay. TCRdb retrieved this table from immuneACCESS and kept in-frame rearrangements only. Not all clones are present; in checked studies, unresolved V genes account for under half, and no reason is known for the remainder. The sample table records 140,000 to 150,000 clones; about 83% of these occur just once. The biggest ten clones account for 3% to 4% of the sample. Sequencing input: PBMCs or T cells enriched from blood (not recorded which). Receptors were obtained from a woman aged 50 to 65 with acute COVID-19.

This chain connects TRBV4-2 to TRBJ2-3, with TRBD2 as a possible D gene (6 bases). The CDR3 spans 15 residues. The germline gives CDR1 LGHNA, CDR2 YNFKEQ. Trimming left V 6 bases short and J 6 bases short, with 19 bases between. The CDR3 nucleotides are TGTGCCAGCAGTAAAGGGACTTCCCCGGGGGATACGCAGTATTTT. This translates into CASSKGTSPGDTQYF.

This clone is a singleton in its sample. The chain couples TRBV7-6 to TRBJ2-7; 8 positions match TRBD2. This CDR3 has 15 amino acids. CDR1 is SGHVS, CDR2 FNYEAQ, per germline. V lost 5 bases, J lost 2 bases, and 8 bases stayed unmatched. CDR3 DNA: TGTGCCAGCAGCCCCGGGGCGGGGGGTCCCTACGAGCAGTACTTC. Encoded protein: CASSPGAGGPYEQYF.

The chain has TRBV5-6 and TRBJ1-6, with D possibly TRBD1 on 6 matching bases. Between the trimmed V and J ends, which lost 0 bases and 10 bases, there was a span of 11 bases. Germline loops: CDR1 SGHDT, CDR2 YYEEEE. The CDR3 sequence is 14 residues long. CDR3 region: CASSLGGLLSPLHF. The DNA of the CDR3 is TGTGCCAGCAGCTTGGGGGGGCTGTTATCACCCCTCCACTTT.

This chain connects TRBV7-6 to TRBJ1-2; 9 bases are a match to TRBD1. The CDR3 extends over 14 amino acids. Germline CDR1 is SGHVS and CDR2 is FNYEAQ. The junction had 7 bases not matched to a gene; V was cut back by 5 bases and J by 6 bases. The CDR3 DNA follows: TGTGCCAGCAGCATACAGGGGGCGAGTGATGGCTACACCTTC. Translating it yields CASSIQGASDGYTF.

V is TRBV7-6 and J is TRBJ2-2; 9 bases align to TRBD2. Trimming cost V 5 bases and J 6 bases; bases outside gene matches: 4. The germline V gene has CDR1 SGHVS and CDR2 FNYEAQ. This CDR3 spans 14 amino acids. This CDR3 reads CASSPRTSAGELFF. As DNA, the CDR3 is TGTGCCAGCAGCCCCCGGACTAGCGCCGGGGAGCTGTTTTTT.

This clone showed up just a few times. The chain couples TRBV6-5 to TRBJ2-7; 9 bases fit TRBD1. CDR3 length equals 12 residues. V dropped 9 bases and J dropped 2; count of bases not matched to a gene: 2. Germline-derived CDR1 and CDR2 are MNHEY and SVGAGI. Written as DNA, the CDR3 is TGTGCCAGTCGGGACAGGGCCTACGAGCAGTACTTC. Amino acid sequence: CASRDRAYEQYF.

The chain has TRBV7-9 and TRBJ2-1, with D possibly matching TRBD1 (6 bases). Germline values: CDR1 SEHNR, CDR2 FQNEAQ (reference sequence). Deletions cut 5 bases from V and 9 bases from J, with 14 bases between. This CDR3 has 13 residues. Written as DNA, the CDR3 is TGTGCCAGCAGCCCAACAGGGCGGAGTGAGCAGTTCTTC. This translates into CASSPTGRSEQFF.

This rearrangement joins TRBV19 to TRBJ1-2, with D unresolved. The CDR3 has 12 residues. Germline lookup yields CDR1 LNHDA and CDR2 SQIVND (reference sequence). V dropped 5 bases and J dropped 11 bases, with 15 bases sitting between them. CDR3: CASSGLGVGYTF. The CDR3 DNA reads TGTGCCAGTAGTGGGCTCGGGGTTGGGTACACCTTC.

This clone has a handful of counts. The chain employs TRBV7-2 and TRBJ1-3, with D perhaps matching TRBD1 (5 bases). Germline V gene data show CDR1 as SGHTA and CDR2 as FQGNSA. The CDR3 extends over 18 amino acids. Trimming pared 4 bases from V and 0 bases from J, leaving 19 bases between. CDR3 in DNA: TGTGCCAGCAGCTCTAGGGGAGGATTAGAGGGCTCTGGAAACACCATATATTTT. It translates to CASSSRGGLEGSGNTIYF. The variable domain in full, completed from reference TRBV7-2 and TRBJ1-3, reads GAGVSQSPSNKVTEKGKDVELRCDPISGHTALYWYRQSLGQGLEFLIYFQGNSAPDKSGLPSDRFSAERTGGSVSTLTIQRTQQEDSAVYLCASSSRGGLEGSGNTIYFGEGSWLTVV.

Written as DNA, the CDR3 is TGTGCCAGCTCGCGGGACAGGAACACCGGGGAGCTGTTTTTT. This sequence encodes CASSRDRNTGELFF. The V gene is TRBV2, the J gene TRBJ2-2; D possibly corresponds to TRBD1 (7 bases). With 8 bases removed from V and 1 base from J, the gap between germline ends came to 11 bases. The germline CDR1 and CDR2 sequences are SNHLY and FYNNEI. The CDR3 is made up of 14 amino acids.

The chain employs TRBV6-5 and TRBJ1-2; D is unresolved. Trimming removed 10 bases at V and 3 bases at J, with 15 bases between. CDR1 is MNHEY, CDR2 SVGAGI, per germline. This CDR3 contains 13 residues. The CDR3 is CATSTNGDYGYTF. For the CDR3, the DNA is TGTGCCACTTCTACAAACGGGGACTATGGCTACACCTTC.

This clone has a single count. CDR3 amino acids: CASSLGIGLAGPNTEQYF. CDR3 bases: TGTGCCAGCAGCTTAGGAATCGGACTAGCGGGGCCGAACACTGAGCAGTACTTC. The chain is built from TRBV7-2 and TRBJ2-7; 12 bases agree with TRBD2. Germline lookup yields CDR1 SGHTA and CDR2 FQGNSA. The ends lost 1 base at V and 7 bases at J; junction bases unmatched: 14. The CDR3 has 18 residues.

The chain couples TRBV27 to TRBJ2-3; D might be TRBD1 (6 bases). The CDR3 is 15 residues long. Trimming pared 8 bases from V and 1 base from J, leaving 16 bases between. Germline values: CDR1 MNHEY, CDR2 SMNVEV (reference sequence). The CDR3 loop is CASLAGAHGTDTQYF. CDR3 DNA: TGTGCCAGCCTCGCAGGGGCGCACGGCACAGATACGCAGTATTTT.

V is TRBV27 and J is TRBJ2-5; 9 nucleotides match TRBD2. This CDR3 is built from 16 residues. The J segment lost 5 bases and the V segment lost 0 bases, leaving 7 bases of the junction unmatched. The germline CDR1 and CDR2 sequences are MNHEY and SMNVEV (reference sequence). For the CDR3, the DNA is TGTGCCAGCAGTTTATCGAGCGCTAGCGGGAAGGAGACCCAGTACTTC. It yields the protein CASSLSSASGKETQYF.

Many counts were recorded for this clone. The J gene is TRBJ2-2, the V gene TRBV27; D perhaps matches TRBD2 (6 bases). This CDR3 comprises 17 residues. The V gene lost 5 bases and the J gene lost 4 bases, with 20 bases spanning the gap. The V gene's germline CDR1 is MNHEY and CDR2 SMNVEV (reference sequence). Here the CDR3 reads CASSLDRPGVGTGELFF. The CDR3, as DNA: TGTGCCAGCAGTCTTGACCGTCCGGGAGTCGGCACCGGGGAGCTGTTTTTT.

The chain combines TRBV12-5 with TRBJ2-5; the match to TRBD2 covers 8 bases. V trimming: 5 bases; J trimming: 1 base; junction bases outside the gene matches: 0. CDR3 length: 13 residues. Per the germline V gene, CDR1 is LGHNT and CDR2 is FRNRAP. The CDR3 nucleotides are TGTGCTAGTGGTACTAGCGGCCAAGAGACCCAGTACTTC. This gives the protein CASGTSGQETQYF.

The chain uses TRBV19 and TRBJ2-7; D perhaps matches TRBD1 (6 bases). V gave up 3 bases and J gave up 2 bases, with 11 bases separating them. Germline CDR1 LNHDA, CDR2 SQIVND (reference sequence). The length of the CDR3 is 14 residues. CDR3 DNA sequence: TGTGCCAGTAGTATGGGACAACGGGCCTACGAGCAGTACTTC. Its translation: CASSMGQRAYEQYF.

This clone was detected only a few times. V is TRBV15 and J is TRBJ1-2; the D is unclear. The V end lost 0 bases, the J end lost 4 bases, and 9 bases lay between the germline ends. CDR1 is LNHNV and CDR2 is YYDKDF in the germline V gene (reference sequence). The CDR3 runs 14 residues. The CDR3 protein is CATSRDSLAYGYTF. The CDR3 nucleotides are TGTGCCACCAGCAGAGATTCATTAGCCTATGGCTACACCTTC.

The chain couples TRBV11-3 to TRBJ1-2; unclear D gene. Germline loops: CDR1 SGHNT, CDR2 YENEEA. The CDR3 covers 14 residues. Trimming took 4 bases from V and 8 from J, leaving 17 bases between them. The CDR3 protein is CASSSRLLSPGYTF. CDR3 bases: TGTGCCAGCAGCTCGCGGCTCCTCTCGCCCGGCTACACCTTC.

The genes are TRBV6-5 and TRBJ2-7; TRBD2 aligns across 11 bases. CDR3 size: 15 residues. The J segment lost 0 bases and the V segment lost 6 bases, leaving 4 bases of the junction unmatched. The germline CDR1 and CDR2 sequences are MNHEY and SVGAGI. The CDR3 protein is CASRGGTSGSYEQYF. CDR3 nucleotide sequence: TGTGCCAGCAGGGGGGGGACTAGCGGCTCCTACGAGCAGTACTTC.

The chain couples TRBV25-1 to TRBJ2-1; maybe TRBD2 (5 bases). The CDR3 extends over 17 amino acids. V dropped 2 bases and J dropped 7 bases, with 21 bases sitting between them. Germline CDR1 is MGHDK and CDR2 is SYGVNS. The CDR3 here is CASSESSKSAGRNEQFF. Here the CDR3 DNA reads TGTGCCAGCAGTGAAAGCTCAAAAAGTGCGGGTAGAAATGAGCAGTTCTTC.

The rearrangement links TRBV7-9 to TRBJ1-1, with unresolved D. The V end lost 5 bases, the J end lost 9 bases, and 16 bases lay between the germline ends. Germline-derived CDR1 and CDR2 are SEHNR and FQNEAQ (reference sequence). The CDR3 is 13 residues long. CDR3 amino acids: CASSPPEGGKAFF. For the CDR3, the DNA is TGTGCCAGCAGCCCCCCCGAGGGAGGGAAAGCTTTCTTT.

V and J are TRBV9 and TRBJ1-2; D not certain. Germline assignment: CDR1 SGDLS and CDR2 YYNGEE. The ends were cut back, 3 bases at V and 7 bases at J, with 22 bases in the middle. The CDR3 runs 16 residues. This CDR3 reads CASSGDGEGGPSGYTF. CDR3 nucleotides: TGTGCCAGCAGCGGAGATGGAGAGGGAGGTCCCAGTGGCTACACCTTC.

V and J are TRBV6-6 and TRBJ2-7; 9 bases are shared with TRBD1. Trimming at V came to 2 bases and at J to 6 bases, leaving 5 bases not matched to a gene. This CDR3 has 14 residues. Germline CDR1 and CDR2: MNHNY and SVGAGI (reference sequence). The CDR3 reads CASSYTRTGVEQYF. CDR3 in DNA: TGTGCCAGCAGTTACACCCGGACAGGGGTCGAGCAGTACTTC.

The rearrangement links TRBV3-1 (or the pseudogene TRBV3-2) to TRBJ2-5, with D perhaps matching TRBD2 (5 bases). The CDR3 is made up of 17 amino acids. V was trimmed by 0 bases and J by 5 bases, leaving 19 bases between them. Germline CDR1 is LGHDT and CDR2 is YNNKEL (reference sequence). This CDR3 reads CASSQERVRSDVETQYF. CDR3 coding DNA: TGTGCCAGCAGCCAAGAGAGGGTTAGGAGCGATGTGGAGACCCAGTACTTC.

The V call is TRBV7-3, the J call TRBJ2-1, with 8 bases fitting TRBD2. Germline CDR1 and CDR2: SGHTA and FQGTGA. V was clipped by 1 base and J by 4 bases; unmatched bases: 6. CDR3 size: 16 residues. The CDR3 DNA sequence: TGTGCCAGCAGCTTAAATGCGGGAGGAGCGTACAATGAGCAGTTCTTC. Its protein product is CASSLNAGGAYNEQFF.

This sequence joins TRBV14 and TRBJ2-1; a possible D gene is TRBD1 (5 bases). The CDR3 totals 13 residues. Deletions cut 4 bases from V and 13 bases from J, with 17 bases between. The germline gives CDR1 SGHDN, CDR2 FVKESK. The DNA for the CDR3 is TGTGCCAGCAGCCTCCTCGACAGAAACGACCAGTTCTTC. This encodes CASSLLDRNDQFF.

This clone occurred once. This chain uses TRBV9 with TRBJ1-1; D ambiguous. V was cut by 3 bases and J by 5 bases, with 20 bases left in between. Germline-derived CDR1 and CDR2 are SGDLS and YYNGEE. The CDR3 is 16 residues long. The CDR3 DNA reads TGTGCCAGCAGCGCCGCCCTCGCGGGTATCGGAACTGAAGCTTTCTTT. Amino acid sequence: CASSAALAGIGTEAFF.

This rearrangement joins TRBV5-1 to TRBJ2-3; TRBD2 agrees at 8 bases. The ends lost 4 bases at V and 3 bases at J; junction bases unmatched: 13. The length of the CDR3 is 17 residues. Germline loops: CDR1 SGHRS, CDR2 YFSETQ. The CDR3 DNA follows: TGCGCCAGCAGCAGGACGTCAAGCGGGAGCCGAACAGATACGCAGTATTTT. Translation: CASSRTSSGSRTDTQYF.

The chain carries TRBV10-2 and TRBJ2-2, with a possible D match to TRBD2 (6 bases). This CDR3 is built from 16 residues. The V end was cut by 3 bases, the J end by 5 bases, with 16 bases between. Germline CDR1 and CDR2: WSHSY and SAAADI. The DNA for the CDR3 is TGCGCCAGCAGTGAAAAGGTAGCTGGAGGGACCGGGGAGCTGTTTTTT. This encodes CASSEKVAGGTGELFF.